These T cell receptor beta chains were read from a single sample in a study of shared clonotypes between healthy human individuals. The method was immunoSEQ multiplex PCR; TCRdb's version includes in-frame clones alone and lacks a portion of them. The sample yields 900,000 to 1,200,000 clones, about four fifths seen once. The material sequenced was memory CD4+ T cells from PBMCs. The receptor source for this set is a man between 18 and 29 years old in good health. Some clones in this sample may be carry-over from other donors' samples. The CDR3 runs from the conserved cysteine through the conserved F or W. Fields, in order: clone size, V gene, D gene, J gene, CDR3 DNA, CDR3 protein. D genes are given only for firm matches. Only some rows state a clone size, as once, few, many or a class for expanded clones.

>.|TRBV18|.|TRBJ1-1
TGTGCCAGCTCACCCCTCCTACAGGGAATGAACACTGAAGCTTTCTTT
CASSPLLQGMNTEAFF
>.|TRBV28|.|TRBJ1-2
TGTGCCAGCAGCGGGGGGGGTAATAATGGCTACACCTTC
CASSGGGNNGYTF
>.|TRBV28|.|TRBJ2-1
TGTGCCAGCAGTTTACGGTACCCCTACAATGAGCAGTTCTTC
CASSLRYPYNEQFF
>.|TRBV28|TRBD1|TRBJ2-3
TGTGCCGCCCAGGGGGCGGGTTTTAGGACAGATACGCAGTATTTT
CAAQGAGFRTDTQYF
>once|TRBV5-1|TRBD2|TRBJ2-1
TGCGCCAGCAGCTTGGGACTAGCGGGGGACAATGAGCAGTTCTTC
CASSLGLAGDNEQFF
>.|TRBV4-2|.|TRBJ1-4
TGTGCCAGCAGCCAAGAGGGGGGTTATGAAAAACTGTTTTTT
CASSQEGGYEKLFF
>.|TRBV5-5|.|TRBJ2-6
TGTGCCAGCAGCTCACAGGGCTCTGGGGCCAACGTCCTGACTTTC
CASSSQGSGANVLTF
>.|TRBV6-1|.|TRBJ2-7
TGTGCCAGCAGTTTAGAGGAATTAAGCTCCTACGAGCAGTACTTC
CASSLEELSSYEQYF
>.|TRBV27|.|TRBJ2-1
TGTGCCAGCAGCCCGGCTCCCGGGCTAAGCTCCTACAATGAGCAGTTCTTC
CASSPAPGLSSYNEQFF
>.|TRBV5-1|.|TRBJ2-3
TGCGCCAGCAGCTCCCTGCGGGGTAGCACAGATACGCAGTATTTT
CASSSLRGSTDTQYF
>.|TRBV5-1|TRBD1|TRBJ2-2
TGCGCCAGCAGCTTGGCTTCTAGGGCAGGGGGAAGCACCGGGGAGCTGTTTTTT
CASSLASRAGGSTGELFF
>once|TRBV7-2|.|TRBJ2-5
TGTGCCAGCAGCTTCCGGGACACCCAGTACTTC
CASSFRDTQYF
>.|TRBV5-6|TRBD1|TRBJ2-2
TGTGCCAGCAGCTCCCGGGACAGTGGGTCCGCCGGGGAGCTGTTTTTT
CASSSRDSGSAGELFF
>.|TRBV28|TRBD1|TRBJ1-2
TGTGCCAGCAGTTATACCGGGACAGGGAACTATGGCTACACCTTC
CASSYTGTGNYGYTF
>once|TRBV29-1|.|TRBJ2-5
TGCAGCGTTGAAGGGCTCGGAGGGCGAGAGACCCAGTACTTC
CSVEGLGGRETQYF
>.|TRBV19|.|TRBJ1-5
TGTGCCAGTACCCCAGAGAGGGGACAGCCCCAGCATTTT
CASTPERGQPQHF
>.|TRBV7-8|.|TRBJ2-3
TGTGCCAGCAGCCCAGACACGGGAAGCACAGATACGCAGTATTTT
CASSPDTGSTDTQYF
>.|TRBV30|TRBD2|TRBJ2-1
TGTGCCTGGAGTAGGACTAGCGGGAGCTATGAGCAGTTCTTC
CAWSRTSGSYEQFF
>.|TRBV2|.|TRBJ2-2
TGTGCCATGGCGAACACCGGGGAGCTGTTTTTT
CAMANTGELFF
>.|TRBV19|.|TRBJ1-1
TGTGCCAGTAGTTTCGGCTTCCTTGAAGCTTTCTTT
CASSFGFLEAFF
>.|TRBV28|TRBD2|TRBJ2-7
TGTGCCAGCGCCGGACTAGGCTACGAGCAGTACTTC
CASAGLGYEQYF
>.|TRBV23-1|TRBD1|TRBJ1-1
TGCGCCGGGGGGTCCGGGACAGGGGCTACTGAAGCTTTCTTT
CAGGSGTGATEAFF
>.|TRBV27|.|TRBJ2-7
TGTGCCAGCAGTTTACGCTACCGACCGAACACCTTCCACGAGCAGTACTTC
CASSLRYRPNTFHEQYF
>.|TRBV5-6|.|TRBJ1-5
TGTGCCAGCAGCTTGACAGGGACGGTGCCCCAGCATTTT
CASSLTGTVPQHF
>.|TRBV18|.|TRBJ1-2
TGTGCCAGCTCACCCGGGACAAGGGATGGCTACACCTTC
CASSPGTRDGYTF
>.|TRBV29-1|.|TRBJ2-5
TGCAGCAAAGGGGCGGGACCCGATGAGACCCAGTACTTC
CSKGAGPDETQYF
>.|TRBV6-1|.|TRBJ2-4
TGTGCCAGCAACGGACAGTTACTAGCCAAAAACATTCAGTACTTC
CASNGQLLAKNIQYF
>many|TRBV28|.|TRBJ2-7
TGTGCCAGCAGTTTCCTCGTTTTAGAGCAGTACTTC
CASSFLVLEQYF
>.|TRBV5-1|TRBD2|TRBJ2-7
TGCGCCAGCAGCTTGGAGTCGGGAGGAAGGGAGCAGTACTTC
CASSLESGGREQYF
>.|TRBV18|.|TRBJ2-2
TGTGCCAGCTCACTTCAAGATCCCTCGAACACCGGGGAGCTGTTTTTT
CASSLQDPSNTGELFF
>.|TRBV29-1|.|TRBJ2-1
TGCAGCGTCTCCGGGCCAGCCAATGAGCAGTTCTTC
CSVSGPANEQFF
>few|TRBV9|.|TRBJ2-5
TGTGCCAGCAGCGTAGGTGGGTTATGGCGAGAGACCCAGTACTTC
CASSVGGLWRETQYF
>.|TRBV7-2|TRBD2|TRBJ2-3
TGTGCCAGCAGCTTAGCGCTAAGACTAGCGGGAGGGGCAGATACGCAGTATTTT
CASSLALRLAGGADTQYF
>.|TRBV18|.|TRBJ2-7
TGTGCCAGCTCATCCGGACCCGTGGACCGCGCCGGGAACTACGAGCAGTACTTC
CASSSGPVDRAGNYEQYF
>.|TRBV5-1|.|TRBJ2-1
TGCGCCAGCAGCTCCGACTCCGCCTCCTACAATGAGCAGTTCTTC
CASSSDSASYNEQFF
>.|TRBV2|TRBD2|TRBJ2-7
TGTGCCAGCAGTGGGCTAGCGGGGACGCCGTACTTC
CASSGLAGTPYF
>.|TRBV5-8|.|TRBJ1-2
TGTGCCAGCAGCGATGGACTGGACCTATACGGCTACACCTTC
CASSDGLDLYGYTF
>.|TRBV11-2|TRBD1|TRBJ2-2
TGTGCCAGCAGCTTAGTTAGGGGGCCTCGCGCGAACACCGGGGAGCTGTTTTTT
CASSLVRGPRANTGELFF
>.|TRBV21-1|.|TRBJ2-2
TGTGCCAGCAGGGACAACGGGATATATACGAACACCTCCGGGGAGCTGTTTTTT
CASRDNGIYTNTSGELFF
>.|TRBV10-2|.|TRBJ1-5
TGCGCCAGCAGTGAGAGAACAGGGACAAGCAATCAGCCCCAGCATTTT
CASSERTGTSNQPQHF
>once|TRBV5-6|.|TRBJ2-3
TGTGCCAGCAGCTTGAAGTCGGGAGATACGCAGTATTTT
CASSLKSGDTQYF
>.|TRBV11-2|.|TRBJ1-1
TGTGCCAGCAGCTACGGGCCCTCGAACACTGAAGCTTTCTTT
CASSYGPSNTEAFF
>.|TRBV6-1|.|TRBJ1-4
TGTGCCACCCAGGGAACTAATGAAAAACTGTTTTTT
CATQGTNEKLFF
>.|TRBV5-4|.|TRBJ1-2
TGTGCCAGCAGCTCTCGAGGGGCGGCTGGCTACACCTTC
CASSSRGAAGYTF
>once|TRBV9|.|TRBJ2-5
TGTGCCAGCAGCGTAGTCGCGGGGCCCCAAGAGACCCAGTACTTC
CASSVVAGPQETQYF
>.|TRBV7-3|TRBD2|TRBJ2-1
TGTGCCAGCAGCCCGCGGACTAGCGGCTACAATGAGCAGTTCTTC
CASSPRTSGYNEQFF
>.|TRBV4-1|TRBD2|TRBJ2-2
TGCGCCAGCAGCCGGGGCGTTAGCGGGATCCCGGGCACCGGGGAGCTGTTTTTT
CASSRGVSGIPGTGELFF
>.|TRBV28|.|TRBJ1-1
TGTGCCAGCAGTTTCGGGGGGGTCACTGAAGCTTTCTTT
CASSFGGVTEAFF
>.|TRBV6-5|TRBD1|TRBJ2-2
TGTGCCAGCAGCCAAACCCGACAGGGCAGCGGGGAGCTGTTTTTT
CASSQTRQGSGELFF
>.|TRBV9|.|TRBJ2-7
TGTGCCAGCAGCGTTCAGGACACCTCGTTTGTTTACTTC
CASSVQDTSFVYF
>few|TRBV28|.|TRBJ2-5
TGTGCCAGCAGTTTAAGCGGGTTCGGGACCCAGTACTTC
CASSLSGFGTQYF
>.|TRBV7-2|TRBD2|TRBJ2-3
TGTGCCAGCAGCCCCGTCGGGGGGGCAAACACAGATACGCAGTATTTT
CASSPVGGANTDTQYF
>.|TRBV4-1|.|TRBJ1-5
TGCGCCAGCAGCCAAGAAGGCGGGAATCAGCCCCAGCATTTT
CASSQEGGNQPQHF
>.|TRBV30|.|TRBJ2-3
TGTGCCTGGAGAGTGGGAAGCACAGATACGCAGTATTTT
CAWRVGSTDTQYF
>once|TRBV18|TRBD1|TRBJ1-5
TGTGCCAGCTCACCCCCGGGACAGGGTGATCAGCCCCAGCATTTT
CASSPPGQGDQPQHF
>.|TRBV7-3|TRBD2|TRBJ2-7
TGTGCCAGCAGCTTAACTAGCGGGCGGGAGCAGTACTTC
CASSLTSGREQYF
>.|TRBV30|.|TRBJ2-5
TGTGCCTGTAATAGGGGGATCAAGACCCAGTACTTC
CACNRGIKTQYF